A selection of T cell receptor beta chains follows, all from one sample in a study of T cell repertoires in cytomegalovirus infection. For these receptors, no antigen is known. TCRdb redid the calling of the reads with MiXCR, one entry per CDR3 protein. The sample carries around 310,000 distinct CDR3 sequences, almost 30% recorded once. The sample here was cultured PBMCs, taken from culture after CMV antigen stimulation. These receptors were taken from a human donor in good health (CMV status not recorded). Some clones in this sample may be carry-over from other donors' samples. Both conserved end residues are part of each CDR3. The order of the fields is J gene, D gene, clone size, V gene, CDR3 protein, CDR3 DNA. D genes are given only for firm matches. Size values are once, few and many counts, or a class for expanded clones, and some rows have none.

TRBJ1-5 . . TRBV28 CASREGRNNQPQHF TGTGCCAGCAGGGAGGGACGGAACAATCAGCCCCAGCATTTT
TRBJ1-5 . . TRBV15 CATSSPMGNQPQHF TGTGCCACCAGCAGCCCAATGGGGAATCAGCCCCAGCATTTT
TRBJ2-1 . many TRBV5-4 CASSLSSGGYEQFF TGTGCCAGCAGCTTGAGTAGCGGAGGGTATGAGCAGTTCTTC
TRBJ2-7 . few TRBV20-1 CSARVREGSSYEQYF TGCAGTGCTAGAGTGAGGGAAGGGAGCTCCTACGAGCAGTACTTC
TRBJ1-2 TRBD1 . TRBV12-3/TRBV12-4 CASRHTGGGVGYTF TGTGCCAGCAGGCACACAGGGGGCGGAGTTGGCTACACCTTC
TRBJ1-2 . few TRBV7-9 CASSPQGKGLGYGYTF TGTGCCAGCAGCCCCCAGGGAAAAGGGCTCGGCTATGGCTACACCTTC
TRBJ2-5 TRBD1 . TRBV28 CASSLAGGEIQETQYF TGTGCCAGCAGTTTAGCAGGGGGCGAAATCCAAGAGACCCAGTACTTC
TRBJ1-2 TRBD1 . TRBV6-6 CASSYGQGAVYGYTF TGTGCCAGCAGTTACGGACAGGGGGCCGTCTATGGCTACACCTTC
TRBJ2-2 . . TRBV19 CASSIVAAVTGELFF TGTGCCAGTAGTATAGTGGCGGCAGTAACCGGGGAGCTGTTTTTT
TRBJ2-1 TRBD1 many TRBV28 CASSSSTGTGLSWDEQFF TGTGCCAGCAGTTCCTCTACTGGGACAGGATTGAGCTGGGATGAGCAGTTCTTC
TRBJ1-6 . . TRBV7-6 CASSPGLTNSPLHF TGTGCCAGCAGCCCCGGACTGACAAATTCACCCCTCCACTTT
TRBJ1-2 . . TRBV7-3 CASADSLNYGYTF TGTGCCAGTGCTGACAGTTTGAACTATGGCTACACCTTC
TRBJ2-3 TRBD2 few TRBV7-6 CASSLETSGGVYTDTQYF TGTGCCAGCAGCTTAGAGACTAGCGGGGGGGTTTACACAGATACGCAGTATTTT
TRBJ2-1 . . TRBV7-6 CASTHRDLNYNEQFF TGTGCCAGCACCCATAGGGACCTAAACTACAATGAGCAGTTCTTC
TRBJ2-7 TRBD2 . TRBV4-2 CASSSTTSGLSYEQYF TGTGCCAGCAGCAGTACGACTAGCGGTCTTTCCTACGAGCAGTACTTC
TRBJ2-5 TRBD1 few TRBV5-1 CASSFRGQGPQETQYF TGCGCCAGCAGCTTTCGGGGACAGGGGCCCCAAGAGACCCAGTACTTC
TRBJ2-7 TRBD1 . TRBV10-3 CANGDREYEQYF TGTGCCAACGGGGACAGGGAGTACGAGCAGTACTTC
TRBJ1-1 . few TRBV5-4 CASSPIWGSATEAFF TGTGCCAGCAGCCCTATTTGGGGGTCCGCCACTGAAGCTTTCTTT
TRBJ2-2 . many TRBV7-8 CASSPWETVMGNTGELFF TGTGCCAGCAGCCCTTGGGAAACGGTGATGGGGAACACCGGGGAGCTGTTTTTT
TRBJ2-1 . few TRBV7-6 CASSLAGTLYNEQFF TGTGCTAGCAGCTTAGCAGGGACACTCTACAATGAGCAGTTCTTC
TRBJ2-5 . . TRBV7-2 CASSLYGGNQETQYF TGTGCCAGCAGCTTATACGGGGGCAATCAAGAGACCCAGTACTTC
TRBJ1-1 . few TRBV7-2 CASTSQGPMNTEAFF TGTGCCAGCACCTCCCAGGGCCCTATGAACACTGAAGCTTTCTTT
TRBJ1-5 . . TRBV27 CASSLSSNSNQPQHF TGTGCCAGCAGTTTGTCGAGCAATAGCAATCAGCCCCAGCATTTT
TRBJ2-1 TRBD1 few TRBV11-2 CASSLQGAAYNEQFF TGTGCCAGCAGCTTACAGGGGGCTGCCTACAATGAGCAGTTCTTC
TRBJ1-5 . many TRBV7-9 CASSRLVHASEQPQHF TGTGCCAGCAGCCGCCTCGTACACGCTTCGGAACAGCCCCAGCATTTT
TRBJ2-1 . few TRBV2 CASSEEAGYNEQFF TGTGCCAGCAGTGAAGAGGCAGGTTACAATGAGCAGTTCTTC
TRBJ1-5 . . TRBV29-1 CSVEGWTVGGSHNQPQHF TGCAGCGTTGAAGGGTGGACGGTGGGGGGTAGTCACAATCAGCCCCAGCATTTT
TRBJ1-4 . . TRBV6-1 CASSESLGGEKLFF TGTGCCAGCAGTGAATCTCTAGGAGGTGAAAAACTGTTTTTT
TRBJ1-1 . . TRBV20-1 CSARDWGTGTEAFF TGCAGTGCTAGAGATTGGGGGACGGGGACTGAAGCTTTCTTT
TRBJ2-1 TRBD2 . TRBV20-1 CSAPILGLTGGRSYNEQFF TGCAGTGCTCCTATTCTTGGGTTGACGGGCGGGAGGTCCTACAATGAGCAGTTCTTC
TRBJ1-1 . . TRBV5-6 CASSQQTVEAFF TGTGCCAGCAGCCAGCAGACGGTCGAAGCTTTCTTT
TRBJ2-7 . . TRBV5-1 CASSLQGPYEQYF TGCGCCAGCAGCTTGCAGGGCCCCTACGAGCAGTACTTC
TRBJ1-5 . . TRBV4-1 CASSQDMAGLSNQPQHF TGCGCCAGCAGCCAAGACATGGCAGGTCTTAGCAATCAGCCCCAGCATTTT
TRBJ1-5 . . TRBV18 CASSPSGGSTGPQHF TGTGCCAGCTCACCGTCTGGTGGGTCGACGGGTCCCCAGCATTTT
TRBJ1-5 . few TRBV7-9 CASTPVGANQPQHF TGTGCCAGCACCCCGGTAGGGGCTAATCAGCCCCAGCATTTT
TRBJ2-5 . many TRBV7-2 CASFRTGSGETQYF TGTGCCAGCTTTCGAACGGGGAGCGGGGAGACCCAGTACTTC
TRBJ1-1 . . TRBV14 CASSQDEVYLMNTEAFF TGTGCCAGCAGCCAAGATGAGGTGTACCTCATGAACACTGAAGCTTTCTTT
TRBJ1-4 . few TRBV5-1 CASSSTDSFNEKLFF TGCGCCAGCAGCTCCACGGACAGTTTTAATGAAAAACTGTTTTTT
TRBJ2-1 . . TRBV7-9 CASSPVASNEQFF TGTGCCAGCAGCCCAGTGGCTAGCAATGAGCAGTTCTTC
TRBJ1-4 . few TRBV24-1 CATNAVPQATNEKLFF TGTGCCACCAATGCGGTCCCACAGGCAACTAATGAAAAACTGTTTTTT
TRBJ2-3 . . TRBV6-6 CASSYSGGSSTDTQYF TGTGCCAGCAGTTACTCTGGGGGATCGAGCACAGATACGCAGTATTTT
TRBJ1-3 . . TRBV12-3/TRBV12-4 CASSQGRGNTIYF TGTGCCAGCAGTCAGGGACGTGGAAACACCATATATTTT
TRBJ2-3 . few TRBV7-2 CASSPLASTDTQYF TGTGCCAGCAGCCCCCTAGCGAGCACAGATACGCAGTATTTT
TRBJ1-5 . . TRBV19 CASSIGNRVNQPQHF TGTGCCAGTAGTATAGGAAACAGGGTCAATCAGCCCCAGCATTTT
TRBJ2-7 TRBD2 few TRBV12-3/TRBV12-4 CASSSPGLAGSYEQYF TGTGCCAGCAGTTCACCGGGACTAGCGGGGTCCTACGAGCAGTACTTC